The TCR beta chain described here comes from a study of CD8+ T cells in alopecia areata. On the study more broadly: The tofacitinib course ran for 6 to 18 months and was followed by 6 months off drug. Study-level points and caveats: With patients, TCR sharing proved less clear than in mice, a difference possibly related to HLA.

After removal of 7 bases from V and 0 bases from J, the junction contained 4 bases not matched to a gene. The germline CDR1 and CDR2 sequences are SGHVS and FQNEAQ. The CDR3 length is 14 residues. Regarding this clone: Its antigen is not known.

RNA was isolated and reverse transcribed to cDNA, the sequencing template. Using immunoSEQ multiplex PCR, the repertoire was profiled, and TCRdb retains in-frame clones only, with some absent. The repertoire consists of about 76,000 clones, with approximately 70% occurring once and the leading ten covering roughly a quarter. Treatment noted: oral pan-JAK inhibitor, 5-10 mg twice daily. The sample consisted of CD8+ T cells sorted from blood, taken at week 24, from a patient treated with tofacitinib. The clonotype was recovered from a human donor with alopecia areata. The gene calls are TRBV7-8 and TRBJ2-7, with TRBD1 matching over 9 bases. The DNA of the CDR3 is TGTGCCAGCACCTTGACAGGGGGCTCCTACGAGCAGTACTTC. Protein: CASTLTGGSYEQYF.